The next 15 T cell receptor beta chains were all read from a single sample in a study of CD8 T cells in ankylosing spondylitis. Points from the study as a whole: It appeared that ankylosing spondylitis blood was characterized by a TCR beta motif of fewer than ten highly homologous variants.

TCRdb ran MiXCR on the 5' RACE reads and lists one entry per CDR3 protein. The table lists fewer than 500,000 distinct CDR3 sequences, 25% to 30% of them singletons. Their antigens remain unidentified. Sequences were obtained from blood, either unsorted or a sorted T cell fraction (not recorded which). The receptor source for this set is a male donor with ankylosing spondylitis.

This clonotype was seen more than once but under ten times. This chain joins TRBV3-1 and TRBJ2-1; unclear D gene. V was cut by 5 bases and J by 8 bases, with 13 bases left in between. This CDR3 is 13 amino acids long. In germline, CDR1 is LGHDT, CDR2 YNNKEL (reference sequence). The CDR3 nucleotides are TGTGCCAGCAGCGAAACGACTCCCCATGAGCAGTTCTTC. Its translation: CASSETTPHEQFF.

The V gene is TRBV3-1, the J gene TRBJ2-7, with a tentative D call TRBD1 (5 bases). V lost 3 bases and J lost 2, with 11 bases in between. The germline gives CDR1 LGHDT, CDR2 YNNKEL (reference sequence). This CDR3 has 14 residues. The CDR3 protein is CASSHFRGTYEQYF. The CDR3 DNA is TGTGCCAGCAGCCATTTTAGGGGCACCTACGAGCAGTACTTC.

The V gene is TRBV6-5, the J gene TRBJ2-5, with TRBD2 matching 7 bases. Germline trimming cut 1 base from V and 5 bases from J; bases unmatched to any gene: 4. Germline V gene data show CDR1 as MNHEY and CDR2 as SVGAGI. The CDR3 is 14 amino acids. The CDR3: CASSYWGREETQYF. In DNA form, the CDR3 reads TGTGCCAGCAGTTACTGGGGGAGGGAGGAGACCCAGTACTTC.

Only a few counts were recorded for this clonotype. V gene TRBV5-6 combines with J gene TRBJ1-1; D is perhaps TRBD1 (5 bases). The V gene's germline CDR1 is SGHDT and CDR2 YYEEEE. The ends were cut back, 4 bases at V and 0 bases at J, with 7 bases in the middle. This CDR3 contains 13 residues. This CDR3 reads CASSKGMNTEAFF. CDR3 DNA: TGTGCCAGCAGCAAGGGGATGAACACTGAAGCTTTCTTT.

V is TRBV12-3 or TRBV12-4 and J is TRBJ2-7; D is undetermined. The CDR3 is 11 residues long. The V end was cut by 6 bases, the J end by 4 bases, with 7 bases between. CDR3 loop: CASRRMYEQYF. The CDR3 region has the DNA TGTGCCAGCAGGAGGATGTACGAGCAGTACTTC.

The V gene is TRBV4-2, the J gene TRBJ2-3, with D perhaps matching TRBD1 (7 bases). The length of the CDR3 is 22 residues. Germline-derived CDR1 and CDR2 are LGHNA and YNFKEQ. V gave up 4 bases and J gave up 0 bases, with 32 bases separating them. CDR3 sequence reads: CASSPNWRGQQELAPSTDTQYF. Here the CDR3 DNA reads TGTGCCAGCAGCCCAAATTGGCGGGGACAGCAAGAACTAGCTCCTAGCACAGATACGCAGTATTTT.

This clonotype showed up just a few times. The DNA of the CDR3 is TGTGCCAGCAGTTTAGGGATGCGCTATACGCAGTATTTT. This codes for CASSLGMRYTQYF. This sequence joins TRBV12-3 or TRBV12-4 and TRBJ2-3; no firm D call. The V gene lost 1 base and the J gene lost 7 bases, with 9 bases spanning the gap. CDR3 length equals 13 residues.

This clonotype was seen more than once but under ten times. The chain employs TRBV5-1 and TRBJ1-2, with 7 bases that match TRBD1. The CDR3 sequence is 15 residues long. From germline, CDR1 is SGHRS and CDR2 YFSETQ. Trimming took 3 bases from V and 1 from J; bases not matched to a gene: 6. CDR3 DNA sequence: TGCGCCAGCAGCTCGGGACAGATGATTAACTATGGCTACACCTTC. Translated: CASSSGQMINYGYTF.

This clonotype was seen more than once but under ten times. The V call is TRBV6-2 or TRBV6-3, the J call TRBJ2-1; the D call may be TRBD1 or TRBD2 (5 bases each). Deletions cut 4 bases from V and 0 bases from J, with 13 bases between. The germline gives CDR1 MNHEY, CDR2 SVGEGT. This CDR3 is 16 amino acids long. This CDR3 reads CASSSPWGSSYNEQFF. CDR3 nucleotides: TGTGCCAGCAGTTCCCCTTGGGGGAGCTCCTACAATGAGCAGTTCTTC.

This clonotype occurred a few times. The J gene is TRBJ2-1, the V gene TRBV12-3 or TRBV12-4; no clear D. The V and J ends lost 6 bases and 8 bases respectively, with 8 bases between them. The CDR3 length is 11 residues. The CDR3 DNA reads as TGTGCCAGCAGCCGTATCGATGAGCAGTTCTTC. Amino acids: CASSRIDEQFF.

V is TRBV10-1 and J is TRBJ2-1; 9 nucleotides align to TRBD1. The CDR3 extends over 15 amino acids. Trimming at V came to 6 bases and at J to 6 bases, leaving 9 bases not matched to a gene. Germline CDR1 and CDR2: WNHNN and SYGVQD (reference sequence). In DNA form, the CDR3 reads TGCGCCAGCAGCGCCGGGACAGGGACCCCCAATGAGCAGTTCTTC. Translation gives CASSAGTGTPNEQFF.

This sequence joins TRBV5-5 and TRBJ1-2; D is uncertain. This CDR3 contains 14 residues. V dropped 0 bases and J dropped 4 bases, with 10 bases sitting between them. CDR1 is SGHKS and CDR2 is YYEKEE in the germline V gene (reference sequence). Here the CDR3 reads CASSLGRESYGYTF. DNA for the CDR3: TGTGCCAGCAGCTTGGGGAGGGAATCCTATGGCTACACCTTC.

This clonotype was seen more than once but under ten times. This rearrangement joins TRBV5-1 to TRBJ2-5; 10 bases agree with TRBD2. V lost 1 base, J lost 5 bases, and 5 bases stayed unmatched. CDR1 is SGHRS, CDR2 YFSETQ, per germline. This CDR3 has 15 residues. As DNA, the CDR3 is TGCGCCAGCAGCTTGTCTAGCGGGAGAATGGAGACCCAGTACTTC. It codes for CASSLSSGRMETQYF.

This chain joins TRBV18 and TRBJ2-7, with D uncertain. This CDR3 is 13 amino acids long. The V gene lost 5 bases and the J gene lost 2 bases, with 10 bases spanning the gap. The germline V gene has CDR1 KGHSH and CDR2 LQKENI. The CDR3 nucleotides are TGTGCCAGCTCATCAGAAAGACCCTACGAGCAGTACGTC. This gives the protein CASSSERPYEQYV.

This sequence joins TRBV7-9 and TRBJ1-1; perhaps TRBD1 as D (5 bases). The length of the CDR3 is 16 residues. Trimming cost V 5 bases and J 3 bases, with 19 bases left between them. Germline V gene data show CDR1 as SEHNR and CDR2 as FQNEAQ (reference sequence). The CDR3 nucleotides read TGTGCCAGCAGCCGCCTGGGACTGCGATATGACACTGAAGCTTTCTTT. Translated: CASSRLGLRYDTEAFF.